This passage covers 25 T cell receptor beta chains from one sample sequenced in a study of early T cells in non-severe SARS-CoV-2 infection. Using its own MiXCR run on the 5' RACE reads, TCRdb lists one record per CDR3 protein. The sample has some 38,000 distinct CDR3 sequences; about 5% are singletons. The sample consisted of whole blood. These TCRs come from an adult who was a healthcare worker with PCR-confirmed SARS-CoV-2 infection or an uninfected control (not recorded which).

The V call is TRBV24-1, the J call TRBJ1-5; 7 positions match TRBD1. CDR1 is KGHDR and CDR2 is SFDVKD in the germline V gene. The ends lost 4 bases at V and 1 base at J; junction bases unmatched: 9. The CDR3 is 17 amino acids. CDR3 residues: CATSDRGGQISNQPQHF. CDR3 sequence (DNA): TGTGCCACCAGTGACCGCGGGGGACAGATAAGCAATCAGCCCCAGCATTTT.

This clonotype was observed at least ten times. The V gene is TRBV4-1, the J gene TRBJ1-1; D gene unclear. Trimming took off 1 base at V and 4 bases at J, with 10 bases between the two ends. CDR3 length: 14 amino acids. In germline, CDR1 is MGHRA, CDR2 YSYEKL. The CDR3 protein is CASSQGGSGTEAFF. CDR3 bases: TGCGCCAGCAGCCAAGGAGGGTCGGGCACTGAAGCTTTCTTT.

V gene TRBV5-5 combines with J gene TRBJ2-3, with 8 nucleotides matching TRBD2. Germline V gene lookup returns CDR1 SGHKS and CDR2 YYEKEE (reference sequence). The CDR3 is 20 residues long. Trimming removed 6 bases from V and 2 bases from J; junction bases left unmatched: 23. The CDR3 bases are TGTGCCAGCACCATCGGCCGGGGGGGCCGCGGAATCGTCCTCACAGATACGCAGTATTTT. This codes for CASTIGRGGRGIVLTDTQYF.

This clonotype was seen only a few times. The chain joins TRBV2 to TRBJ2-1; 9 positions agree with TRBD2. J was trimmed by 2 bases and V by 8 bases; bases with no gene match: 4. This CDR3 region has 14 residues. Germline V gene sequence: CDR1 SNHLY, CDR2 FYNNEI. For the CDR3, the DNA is TGTGCCAGCCTAGCGGGGCTCGCCTACAATGAGCAGTTCTTC. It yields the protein CASLAGLAYNEQFF.

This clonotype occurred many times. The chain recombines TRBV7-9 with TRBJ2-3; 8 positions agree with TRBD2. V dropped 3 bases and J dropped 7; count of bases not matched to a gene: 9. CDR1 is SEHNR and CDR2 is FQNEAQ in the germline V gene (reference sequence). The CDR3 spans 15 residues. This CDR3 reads CASSLEAGAGNTQYF. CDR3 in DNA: TGTGCCAGCAGCTTGGAAGCGGGGGCCGGGAATACGCAGTATTTT.

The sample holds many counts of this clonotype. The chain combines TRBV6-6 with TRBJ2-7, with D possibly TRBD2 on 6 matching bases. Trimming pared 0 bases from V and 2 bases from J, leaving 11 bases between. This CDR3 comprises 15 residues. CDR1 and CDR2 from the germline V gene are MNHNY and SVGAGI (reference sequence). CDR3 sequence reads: CASSYSVSGPYEQYF. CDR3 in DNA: TGTGCCAGCAGTTACTCTGTTAGCGGTCCCTACGAGCAGTACTTC.

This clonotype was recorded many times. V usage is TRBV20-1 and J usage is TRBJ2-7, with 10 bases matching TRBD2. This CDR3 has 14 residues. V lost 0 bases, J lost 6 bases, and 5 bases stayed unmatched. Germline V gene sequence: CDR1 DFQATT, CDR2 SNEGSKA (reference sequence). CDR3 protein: CSARESGGAREQYF. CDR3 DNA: TGCAGTGCTAGAGAAAGCGGGGGGGCCCGCGAGCAGTACTTC.

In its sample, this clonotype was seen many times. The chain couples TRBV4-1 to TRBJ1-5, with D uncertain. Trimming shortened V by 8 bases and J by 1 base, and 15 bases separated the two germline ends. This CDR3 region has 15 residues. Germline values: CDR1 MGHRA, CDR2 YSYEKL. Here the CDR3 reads CASLRFFGSNQPQHF. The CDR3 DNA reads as TGCGCCAGCCTCCGATTTTTTGGGAGCAATCAGCCCCAGCATTTT.

CDR3 amino acids: CASSQDLGTVNQPQHF. The DNA for the CDR3 is TGTGCCAGCAGCCAAGATTTGGGGACAGTTAATCAGCCCCAGCATTTT. This chain joins TRBV3-1 and TRBJ1-5; TRBD1 aligns across 7 bases. V dropped 0 bases and J dropped 4; count of bases not matched to a gene: 6. The CDR3 contains 16 residues. CDR1 and CDR2 from the germline V gene are LGHDT and YNNKEL (reference sequence). The full variable domain, its missing parts supplied by reference TRBV3-1 and TRBJ1-5, is DTAVSQTPKYLVTQMGNDKSIKCEQNLGHDTMYWYKQDSKKFLKIMFSYNNKELIINETVPNRFSPKSPDKAHLNLHINSLELGDSAVYFCASSQDLGTVNQPQHFGDGTRLSIL.

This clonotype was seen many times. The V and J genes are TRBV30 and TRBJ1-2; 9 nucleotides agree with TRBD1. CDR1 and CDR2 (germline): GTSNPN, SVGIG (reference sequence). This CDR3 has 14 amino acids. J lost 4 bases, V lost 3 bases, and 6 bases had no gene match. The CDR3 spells CAWRTGQGSYGYTF. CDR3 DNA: TGTGCCTGGAGAACGGGACAGGGTAGCTATGGCTACACCTTC.

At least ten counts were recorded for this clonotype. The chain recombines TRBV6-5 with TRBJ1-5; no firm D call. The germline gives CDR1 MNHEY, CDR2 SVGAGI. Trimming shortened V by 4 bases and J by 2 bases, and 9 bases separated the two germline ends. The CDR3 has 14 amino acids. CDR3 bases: TGTGCCAGCAGTTCAGTGTTGGGCAATCAGCCCCAGCATTTT. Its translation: CASSSVLGNQPQHF.

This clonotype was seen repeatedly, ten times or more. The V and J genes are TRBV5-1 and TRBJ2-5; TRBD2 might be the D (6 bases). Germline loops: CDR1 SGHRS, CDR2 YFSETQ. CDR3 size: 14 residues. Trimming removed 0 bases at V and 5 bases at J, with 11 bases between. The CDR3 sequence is CASSLGTSSETQYF. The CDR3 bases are TGCGCCAGCAGCTTGGGAACTAGCAGCGAGACCCAGTACTTC.

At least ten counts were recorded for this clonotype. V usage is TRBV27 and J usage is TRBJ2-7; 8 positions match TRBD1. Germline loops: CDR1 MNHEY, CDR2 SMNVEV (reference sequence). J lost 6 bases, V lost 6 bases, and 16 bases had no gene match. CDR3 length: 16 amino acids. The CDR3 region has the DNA TGTGCCAGCAGCTTGATTGGCGGACAGGGAAATTCCGAGCAGTACTTC. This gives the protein CASSLIGGQGNSEQYF.

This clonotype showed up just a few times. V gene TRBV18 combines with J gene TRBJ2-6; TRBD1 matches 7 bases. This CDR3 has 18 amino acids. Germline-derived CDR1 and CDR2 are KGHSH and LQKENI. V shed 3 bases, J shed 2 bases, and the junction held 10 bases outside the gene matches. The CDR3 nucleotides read TGTGCCAGCTCACCGCTGACAGGGCAAATGGCTGGGGCCAACGTCCTGACTTTC. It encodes CASSPLTGQMAGANVLTF.

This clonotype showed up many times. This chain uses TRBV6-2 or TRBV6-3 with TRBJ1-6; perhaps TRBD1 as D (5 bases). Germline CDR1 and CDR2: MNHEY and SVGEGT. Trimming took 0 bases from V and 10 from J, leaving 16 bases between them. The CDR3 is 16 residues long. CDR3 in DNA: TGTGCCAGCAGTTACTCGATACGGACATCGAGCTCACCCCTCCACTTT. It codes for CASSYSIRTSSSPLHF.

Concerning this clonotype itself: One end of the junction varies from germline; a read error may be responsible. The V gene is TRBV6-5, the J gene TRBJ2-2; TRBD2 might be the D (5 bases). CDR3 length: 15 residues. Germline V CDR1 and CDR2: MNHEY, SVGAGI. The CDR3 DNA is TGTGCCAGCAGTTACTCGAGTTCAGCCACCGGGGAGCCGTTTTTT. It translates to CASSYSSSATGEPFF.

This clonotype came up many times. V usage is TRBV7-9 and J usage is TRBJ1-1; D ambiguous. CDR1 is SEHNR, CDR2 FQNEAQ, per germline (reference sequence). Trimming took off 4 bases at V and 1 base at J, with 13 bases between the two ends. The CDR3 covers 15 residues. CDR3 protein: CASSSSRRQNTEAFF. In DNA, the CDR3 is TGTGCCAGCAGCTCCTCGAGACGGCAGAACACTGAAGCTTTCTTT.

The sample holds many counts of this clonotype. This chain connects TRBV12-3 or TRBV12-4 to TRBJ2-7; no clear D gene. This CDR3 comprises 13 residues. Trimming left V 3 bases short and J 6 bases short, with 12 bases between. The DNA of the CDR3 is TGTGCCAGCAGTTTGGGGTCCAACCCCGAGCAGTACTTC. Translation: CASSLGSNPEQYF.

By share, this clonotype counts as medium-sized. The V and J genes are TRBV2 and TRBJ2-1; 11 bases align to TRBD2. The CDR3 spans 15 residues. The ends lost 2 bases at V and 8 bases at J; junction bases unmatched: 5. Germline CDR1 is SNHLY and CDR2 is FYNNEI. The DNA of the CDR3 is TGTGCCAGCAGTGAACCTGGGACTAGCGGAGATGAGCAGTTCTTC. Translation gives CASSEPGTSGDEQFF.

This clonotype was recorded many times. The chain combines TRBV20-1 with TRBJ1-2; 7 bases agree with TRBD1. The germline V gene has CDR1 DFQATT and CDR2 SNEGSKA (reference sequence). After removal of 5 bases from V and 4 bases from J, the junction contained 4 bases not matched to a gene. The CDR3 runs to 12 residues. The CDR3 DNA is TGCAGTGCTGCGGGGGACAGCTATGGCTACACCTTC. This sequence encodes CSAAGDSYGYTF.

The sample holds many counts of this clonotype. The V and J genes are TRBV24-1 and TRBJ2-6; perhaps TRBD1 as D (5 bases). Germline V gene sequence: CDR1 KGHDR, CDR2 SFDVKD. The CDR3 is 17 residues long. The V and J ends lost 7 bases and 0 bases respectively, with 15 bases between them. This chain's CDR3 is CATRRTHGFSGANVLTF. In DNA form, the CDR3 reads TGTGCCACCAGAAGGACACACGGATTCTCTGGGGCCAACGTCCTGACTTTC.

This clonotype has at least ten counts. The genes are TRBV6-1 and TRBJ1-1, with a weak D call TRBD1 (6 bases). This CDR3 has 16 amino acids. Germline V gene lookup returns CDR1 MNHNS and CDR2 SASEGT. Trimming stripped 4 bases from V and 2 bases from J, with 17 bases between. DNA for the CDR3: TGTGCCAGCAGTGTTTTCATACTGGACAGCAACACTGAAGCTTTCTTT. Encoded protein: CASSVFILDSNTEAFF.

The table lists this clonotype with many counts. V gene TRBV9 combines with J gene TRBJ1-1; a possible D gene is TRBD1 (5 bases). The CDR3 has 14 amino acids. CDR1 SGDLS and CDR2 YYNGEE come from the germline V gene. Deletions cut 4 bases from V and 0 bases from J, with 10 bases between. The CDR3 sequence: CASSPNRMNTEAFF. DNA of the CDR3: TGTGCCAGCAGCCCAAACAGGATGAACACTGAAGCTTTCTTT.

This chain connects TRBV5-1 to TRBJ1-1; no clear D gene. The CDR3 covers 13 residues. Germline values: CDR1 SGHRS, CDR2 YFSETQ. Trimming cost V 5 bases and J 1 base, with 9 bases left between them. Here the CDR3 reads CASRDSGNTEAFF. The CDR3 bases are TGCGCCAGCAGGGACTCCGGGAACACTGAAGCTTTCTTT.

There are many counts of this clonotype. The CDR3 reads CATSREGQSTYGYTF. The CDR3 DNA sequence: TGTGCCACCAGCAGAGAGGGACAGAGCACCTATGGCTACACCTTC. The chain employs TRBV15 and TRBJ1-2; 7 nucleotides match TRBD1. Trimming removed 0 bases from V and 4 bases from J; junction bases left unmatched: 5. CDR1 LNHNV and CDR2 YYDKDF come from the germline V gene (reference sequence). This CDR3 has 15 amino acids.